The text below deals with one TCR beta chain. No antigen is known for it. Using its own MiXCR run on the reads, TCRdb lists one record per CDR3 protein. The repertoire holds approximately 910,000 distinct CDR3 sequences, with 25% to 40% as singletons. V was trimmed by 5 bases and J by 7 bases, leaving 15 bases between them. The germline V gene has CDR1 PRHDT and CDR2 FYEKMQ (reference sequence). The CDR3 covers 14 residues. The data stem from a study of T cell repertoires in cytomegalovirus infection. About the study: As its CMV epitopes, the study selected recently identified HLA-C-restricted and well-studied HLA-B-restricted targets. It was the public TCR beta signatures that indicated both CMV infection and matching HLA type. Study findings and constraints: Ex vivo, HLA-C-restricted CMV-specific TCR beta clonotypes prevailed over the rest of the response. Frequencies of public TCR beta families were cumulated, and this identified carriers of CMV plus the relevant HLA.

This chain connects TRBV13 to TRBJ2-1; D possibly corresponds to TRBD1 (6 bases). The source was cultured CD8+ T cells from PBMCs, collected from culture after CMV antigen stimulation. The sequence came from a human donor in good health (CMV status not recorded). Some clones in this sample may be carry-over from other donors' samples. CDR3 sequence reads: CASSPTPRGNEQFF. The CDR3 nucleotides read TGTGCCAGCAGCCCTACTCCTAGGGGGAATGAGCAGTTCTTC.